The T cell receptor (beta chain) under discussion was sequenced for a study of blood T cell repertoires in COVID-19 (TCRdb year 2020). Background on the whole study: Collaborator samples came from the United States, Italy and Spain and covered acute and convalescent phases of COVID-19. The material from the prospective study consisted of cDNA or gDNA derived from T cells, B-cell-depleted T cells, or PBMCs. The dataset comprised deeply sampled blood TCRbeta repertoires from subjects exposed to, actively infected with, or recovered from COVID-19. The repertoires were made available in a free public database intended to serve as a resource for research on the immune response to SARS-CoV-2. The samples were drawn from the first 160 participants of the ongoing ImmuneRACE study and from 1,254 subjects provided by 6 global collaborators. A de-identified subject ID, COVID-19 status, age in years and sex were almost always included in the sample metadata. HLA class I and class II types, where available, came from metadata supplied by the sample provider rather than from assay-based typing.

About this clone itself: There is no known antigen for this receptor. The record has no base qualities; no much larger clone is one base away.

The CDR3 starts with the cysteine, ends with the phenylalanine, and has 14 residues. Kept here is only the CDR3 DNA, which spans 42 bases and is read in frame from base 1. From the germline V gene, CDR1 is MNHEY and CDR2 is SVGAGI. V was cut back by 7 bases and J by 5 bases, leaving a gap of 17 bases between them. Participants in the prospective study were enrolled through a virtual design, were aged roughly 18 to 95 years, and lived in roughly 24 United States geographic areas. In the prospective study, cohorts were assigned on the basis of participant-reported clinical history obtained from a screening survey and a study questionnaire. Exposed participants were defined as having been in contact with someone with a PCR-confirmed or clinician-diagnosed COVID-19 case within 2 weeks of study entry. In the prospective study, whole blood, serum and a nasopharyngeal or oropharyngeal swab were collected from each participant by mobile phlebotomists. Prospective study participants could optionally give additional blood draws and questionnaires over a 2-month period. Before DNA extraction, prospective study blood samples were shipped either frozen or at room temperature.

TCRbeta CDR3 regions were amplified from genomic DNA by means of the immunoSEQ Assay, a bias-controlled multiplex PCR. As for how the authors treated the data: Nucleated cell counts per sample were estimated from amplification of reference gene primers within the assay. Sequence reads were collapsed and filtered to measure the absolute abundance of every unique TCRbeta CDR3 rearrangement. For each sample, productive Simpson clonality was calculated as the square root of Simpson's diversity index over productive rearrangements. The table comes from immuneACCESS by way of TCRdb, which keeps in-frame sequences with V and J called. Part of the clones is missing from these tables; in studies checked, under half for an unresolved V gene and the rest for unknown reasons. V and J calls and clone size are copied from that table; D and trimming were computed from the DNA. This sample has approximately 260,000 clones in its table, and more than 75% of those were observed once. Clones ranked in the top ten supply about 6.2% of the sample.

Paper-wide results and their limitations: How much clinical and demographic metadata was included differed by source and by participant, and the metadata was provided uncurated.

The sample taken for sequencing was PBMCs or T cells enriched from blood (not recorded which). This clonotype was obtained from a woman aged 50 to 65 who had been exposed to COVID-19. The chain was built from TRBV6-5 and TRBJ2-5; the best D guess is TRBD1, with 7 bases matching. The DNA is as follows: TGTGCCAGCAAACGGGGGCGAGGGGGCGAGACCCAGTACTTC. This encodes CASKRGRGGETQYF.